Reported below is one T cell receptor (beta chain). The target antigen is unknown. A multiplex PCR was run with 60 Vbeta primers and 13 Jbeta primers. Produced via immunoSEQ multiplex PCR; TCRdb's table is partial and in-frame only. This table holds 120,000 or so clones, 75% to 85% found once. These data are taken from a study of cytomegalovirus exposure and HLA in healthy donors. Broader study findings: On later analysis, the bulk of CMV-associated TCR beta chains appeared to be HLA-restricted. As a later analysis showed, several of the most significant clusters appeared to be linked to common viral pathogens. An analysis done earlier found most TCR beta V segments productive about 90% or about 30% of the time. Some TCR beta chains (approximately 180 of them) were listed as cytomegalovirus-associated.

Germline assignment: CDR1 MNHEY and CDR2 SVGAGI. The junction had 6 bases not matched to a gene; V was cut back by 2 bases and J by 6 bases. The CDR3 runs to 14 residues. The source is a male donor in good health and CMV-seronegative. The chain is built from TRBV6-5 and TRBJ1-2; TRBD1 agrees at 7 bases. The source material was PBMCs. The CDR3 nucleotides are TGTGCCAGCAGTTACCGGCAGGGGGGTGATGGCTACACCTTC. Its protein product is CASSYRQGGDGYTF.